The source of this T cell receptor beta chain is a study of T cells in Graves' hyperthyroidism and ophthalmopathy. Study-wide points: Ophthalmopathy cases were set apart from stable hyperthyroidism by a 13 V-J model. Model output signaled ophthalmopathy a median 6.5 months ahead of onset.

Patients aged 18 to 65 had newly diagnosed hyperthyroidism that had lasted under 2 months. Regarding this clonotype: The antigen is not known.

Amplified regions were TCR beta CDR3 sequences from RNA transcripts. The HTBI set primed first-round TCR CDR3 RT-PCR. From the multiplex PCR reads, TCRdb called clonotypes with MiXCR, one entry per CDR3 protein. The table has roughly 350,000 distinct CDR3 sequences, about 15% seen once. The CDR3 is made up of 14 amino acids. V was shortened by 1 base and J by 5 bases, with 14 bases between the two germline ends. Germline assignment: CDR1 GTSNPN and CDR2 SVGIG (reference sequence). Sequencing was done on a sample of blood. The chain has TRBV30 and TRBJ1-2; D unresolved. This clonotype originated in a woman aged 30 to 39 with Graves' hyperthyroidism. The CDR3 nucleotides are TGTGCCTGGAGTGGGACTTACGAACTTTATGGCTACACCTTC. Its translation is CAWSGTYELYGYTF.